This TCR beta chain appears in the sequencing data of a study of T cell repertoires in cytomegalovirus infection. General study findings and limits: Carriers of CMV plus the relevant HLA were identified by cumulative public TCR beta family frequency. What dominated the ex vivo response were HLA-C-restricted CMV-specific TCR beta clonotypes.

Of note for this clonotype: Its antigen is unknown.

TCRdb re-derived calls from the reads in MiXCR, one entry per CDR3 protein. This table has 310,000 or so distinct CDR3 sequences, 20% to 25% appearing once. V was clipped by 5 bases and J by 3 bases; unmatched bases: 7. The CDR3 loop spans 15 amino acids. Germline V gives CDR1 SGHVS, CDR2 FQNEAQ. This TCR came from a human donor in good health (CMV status not recorded). Some clones in this sample may be carry-over from other donors' samples. The chain employs TRBV7-8 and TRBJ1-5, with TRBD1 matching 7 bases. Here the sequenced sample was cultured PBMCs, taken from culture after CMV antigen stimulation. The CDR3 coding sequence is TGTGCCAGCAGCCTTTCGGGACAGAACAATCAGCCCCAGCATTTT. Protein sequence: CASSLSGQNNQPQHF.